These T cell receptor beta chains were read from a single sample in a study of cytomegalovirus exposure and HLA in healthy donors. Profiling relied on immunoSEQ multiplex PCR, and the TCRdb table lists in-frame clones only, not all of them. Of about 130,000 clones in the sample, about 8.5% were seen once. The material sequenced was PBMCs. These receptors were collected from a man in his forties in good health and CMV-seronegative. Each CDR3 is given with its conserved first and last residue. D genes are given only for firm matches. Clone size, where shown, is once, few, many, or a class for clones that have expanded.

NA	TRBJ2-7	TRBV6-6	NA	TGTGCCAGCAGTATGACAGCCTACGAGCAGTACTTC	CASSMTAYEQYF
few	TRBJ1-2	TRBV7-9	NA	TGTGCCAGCAGCTTCGGCGGTCGTAAGTCGGGCTACACCTTC	CASSFGGRKSGYTF
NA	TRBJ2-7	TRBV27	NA	TGTGCCAGCTCTCCGGGACATAGAGCCTACGAGCAGTACTTC	CASSPGHRAYEQYF
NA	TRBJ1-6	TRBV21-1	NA	TGTGCCAGCAGCAGTCTAGGCAGGGAGGACTCACCCCTCCACTTT	CASSSLGREDSPLHF
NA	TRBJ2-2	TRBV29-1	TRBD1	TGCAGCGTTGATCCAGGACAGGGTGGCCCCGGGGAGCTGTTTTTT	CSVDPGQGGPGELFF
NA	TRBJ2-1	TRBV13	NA	TGTGCCAGCAGCCCAGGCGGCGGGGCACTGTTCGTTGAGCAGTTCTTC	CASSPGGGALFVEQFF
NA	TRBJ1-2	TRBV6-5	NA	TGTGCCAGCAGTTACCGGAGCTCGGTGAGCTATGGCTACACCTTC	CASSYRSSVSYGYTF
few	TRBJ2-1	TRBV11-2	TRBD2	TGTGCCAGCAGCCCCCCGGGACTAGCTCAAAGTGAGCAGTTCTTC	CASSPPGLAQSEQFF
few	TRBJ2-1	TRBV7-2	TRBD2	TGTGCCAGCAGCAGAGGACTAGCGGGGAGCTCCTACAATGAGCAGTTCTTC	CASSRGLAGSSYNEQFF
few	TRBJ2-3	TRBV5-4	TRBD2	TGTGCCAGCAGTCTAACTAGCGGTAATACGCAGTATTTT	CASSLTSGNTQYF
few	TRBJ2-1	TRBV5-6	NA	TGTGCCAGCAGCTGGAGGGCAGGGGGCTCCTACAATGAGCAGTTCTTC	CASSWRAGGSYNEQFF
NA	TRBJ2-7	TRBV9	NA	TGTGCCAGCAGCGTAGCGGAGAGGTCCTACGAGCAGTACTTC	CASSVAERSYEQYF
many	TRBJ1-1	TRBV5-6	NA	TGTGCCAGCAGATCGACAGTGAACACTGAAGCTTTCTTT	CASRSTVNTEAFF
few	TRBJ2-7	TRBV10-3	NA	TGTGCCATCAGTGGTGGCAGCTCCTACGAGCAGTACTTC	CAISGGSSYEQYF
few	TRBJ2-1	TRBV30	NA	TGTGCCAGCCAGTGGGGCACTTACAATGAGCAGTTCTTC	CASQWGTYNEQFF
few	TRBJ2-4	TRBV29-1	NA	NA	CSVVGSGTQNIQSF
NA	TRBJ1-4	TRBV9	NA	TGTGCCAGCAGCTATACAGGGATGATTGAAAAACTGTTTTTT	CASSYTGMIEKLFF
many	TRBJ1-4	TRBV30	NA	TGTGCCTGGAGTTCGAACGCGAATGAAAAACTGTTTTTT	CAWSSNANEKLFF
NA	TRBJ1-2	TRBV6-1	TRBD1	TGTGCCAGCAGTAAAGGGGACAGTCAAGGCTACACCTTC	CASSKGDSQGYTF
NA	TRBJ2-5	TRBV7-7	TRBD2	TGTGCCAGCAGCTTGAACGGGGGGGCCCAAGAGACCCAGTACTTC	CASSLNGGAQETQYF
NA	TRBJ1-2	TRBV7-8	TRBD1	TGTGCCAGCAGCTATTTAGGGACAGGGTCCCTGGAATATGGCTACACCTTC	CASSYLGTGSLEYGYTF
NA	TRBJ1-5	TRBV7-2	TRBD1	TGTGCCAGCAGCCAACAGGGGCGGCAGCCCCAGCATTTT	CASSQQGRQPQHF
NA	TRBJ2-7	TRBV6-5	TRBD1	TGTGCCAGCAGTTGGGACAGGGAGAATTACGAGCAGTACTTC	CASSWDRENYEQYF
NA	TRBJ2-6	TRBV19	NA	TGTGCCAGTAGGGTGGGGGGCTCTGGGGCCAACGTCCTGACTTTC	CASRVGGSGANVLTF
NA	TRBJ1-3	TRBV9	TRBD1	TGTGCCAGCAGCCTGTGGGACAGGGATGGAAACACCATATATTTT	CASSLWDRDGNTIYF
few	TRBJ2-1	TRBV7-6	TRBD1	TGTGCCAGCAGCCCCGGGACAGGGTACAATGAGCAGTTCTTC	CASSPGTGYNEQFF
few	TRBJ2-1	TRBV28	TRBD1	TGTGCCAGCAGTGAAGGGGGCACTAGCAATGAGCAGTTCTTC	CASSEGGTSNEQFF